One and the same sample provided the 9 T cell receptor beta chains below, sequenced in a study of response to subunit inactivated influenza vaccine. TCRdb analysed the RT-PCR reads with MiXCR anew, one entry per CDR3 protein. The sample records about 570,000 distinct CDR3 sequences, approximately 12% being singletons. This material consisted of PBMCs from blood, taken on the day of vaccination. The receptors originated from a man aged 50 to 59 who received an inactivated influenza vaccine.

This clonotype was recorded a few times. The CDR3 loop is CASRSHFLGDQPQHF. The CDR3 DNA is TGTGCCAGCAGAAGCCATTTCCTCGGGGATCAGCCCCAGCATTTT. The chain is built from TRBV6-2 or TRBV6-3 and TRBJ1-5; unclear D gene. The CDR3 runs to 15 residues. Trimming pared 6 bases from V and 5 bases from J, leaving 17 bases between. From germline, CDR1 is MNHEY and CDR2 SVGEGT.

The sample holds a few counts of this clonotype. The V gene is TRBV21-1, the J gene TRBJ2-7; TRBD1 is taken as the D call from the table, unchecked against the DNA. TRBV21-1 is tagged as a pseudogene. The length of the CDR3 is 14 residues. CDR3 sequence: CASSNRDSRDEQYF. DNA for the CDR3: TGTGCCAGCAGCAACCGGGACAGCCGGGACGAGCAGTACTTC.

In this sample, this clonotype turned up a few times. This chain uses TRBV6-5 with TRBJ1-3; 9 bases match TRBD1. The germline V gene has CDR1 MNHEY and CDR2 SVGAGI. The CDR3 covers 15 residues. J was trimmed by 4 bases and V by 4 bases; bases with no gene match: 5. CDR3 sequence: CASSSQGAQGNTIYF. CDR3 nucleotides: TGTGCCAGCAGTTCACAGGGGGCGCAGGGAAACACCATATATTTT.

This clonotype has at least ten counts. The junction does not match germline at one end; this may be a read error. V gene TRBV3-1 combines with J gene TRBJ2-1; D is unclear. Germline V CDR1 and CDR2: LGHDT, YNNKEL (reference sequence). This CDR3 contains 16 residues. CDR3 coding DNA: TGTGCCAGCAGCCAAGTGCTTGGCCGGATCTACGATGAGCAGTTCTTC. Encoded protein: CASSQVLGRIYDEQFF.

This clonotype was seen many times. The chain carries TRBV28 and TRBJ2-3; no clear D gene. The CDR3 contains 13 residues. V lost 6 bases to trimming and J lost 1 base, with 8 bases between them. Germline lookup yields CDR1 MDHEN and CDR2 SYDVKM. CDR3 sequence reads: CASRKDGTDTQYF. CDR3 in DNA: TGTGCCAGCAGGAAGGACGGCACAGATACGCAGTATTTT.

This clonotype was found many times. J is TRBJ1-4 and V is TRBV12-3 or TRBV12-4; unclear D gene. The CDR3 length is 12 residues. Trimming removed 8 bases at V and 6 bases at J, with 10 bases between. The CDR3 DNA sequence: TGTGCCAGCTTCCAGGATCATGAAAAACTGTTTTTT. Its protein is CASFQDHEKLFF.

The chain combines TRBV12-3 or TRBV12-4 with TRBJ2-1; no clear D gene. This CDR3 region has 14 residues. The V end was cut by 1 base, the J end by 13 bases, with 17 bases between. This CDR3 reads CASSLGPDRRSQFF. The CDR3 nucleotides are TGTGCCAGCAGTTTAGGCCCGGACCGGAGATCACAGTTCTTC.

This clonotype has just one count. A much larger clone lies one base from this, so it may be a read error. The rearrangement joins TRBV12-3 or TRBV12-4 to TRBJ2-1, with TRBD1 matching over 12 bases. The CDR3 consists of 15 residues. The CDR3 reads CASSGDRGLYNEQIF. The CDR3 region has the DNA TGTGCCAGCAGTGGGGACAGGGGGCTATACAATGAGCAGATCTTC.

At least ten counts were recorded for this clonotype. The chain links TRBV5-1 to TRBJ1-1, with D uncertain. V was pared by 0 bases and J by 1 base, with 7 bases between. Germline V CDR1 and CDR2: SGHRS, YFSETQ. The CDR3 length is 14 residues. CDR3: CASSLAGRNTEAFF. The CDR3 coding sequence is TGCGCCAGCAGCTTGGCCGGCCGGAACACTGAAGCTTTCTTT.